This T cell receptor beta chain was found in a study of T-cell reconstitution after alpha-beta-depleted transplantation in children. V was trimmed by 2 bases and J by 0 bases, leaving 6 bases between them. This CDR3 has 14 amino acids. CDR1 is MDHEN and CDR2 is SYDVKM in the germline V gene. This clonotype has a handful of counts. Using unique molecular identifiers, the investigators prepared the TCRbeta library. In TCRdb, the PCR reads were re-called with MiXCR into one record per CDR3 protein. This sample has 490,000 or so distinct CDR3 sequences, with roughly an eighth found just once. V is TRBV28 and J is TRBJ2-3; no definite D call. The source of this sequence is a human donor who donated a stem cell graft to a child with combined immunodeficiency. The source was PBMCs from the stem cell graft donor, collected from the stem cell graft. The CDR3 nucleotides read TGTGCCAGCAGTTTAATTGCTAGCACAGATACGCAGTATTTT. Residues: CASSLIASTDTQYF.